The 30 T cell receptor beta chains below all came from one sample that was sequenced in a study of early T cells in non-severe SARS-CoV-2 infection. One entry per CDR3 protein, called by TCRdb with MiXCR from the 5' RACE reads. Here the sample spans around 76,000 distinct CDR3 sequences, around 10% being singletons. Sequencing was done on a sample of whole blood. The receptors come from an adult who was a healthcare worker with PCR-confirmed SARS-CoV-2 infection or an uninfected control (not recorded which).

The rearrangement uses TRBV7-9 and TRBJ2-2; D is undetermined. Trimming removed 5 bases from V and 6 bases from J, with 16 bases in between. Germline CDR1 reads SEHNR; CDR2 reads FQNEAQ (reference sequence). The CDR3 totals 15 residues. CDR3 bases: TGTGCCAGCAGCCCGAGGAATGGGAATCCCGGGGAGCTGTTTTTT. Its translation: CASSPRNGNPGELFF.

This clonotype was recorded at least ten times. This chain links TRBV6-5 with TRBJ2-5; a weak D match, TRBD2 (6 bases). The CDR3 contains 14 residues. Germline V lookup: CDR1 MNHEY, CDR2 SVGAGI. Deletions cut 6 bases from V and 5 bases from J, with 16 bases between. This CDR3 is CASRPDLAGETQYF. Written as DNA, the CDR3 is TGTGCCAGCAGGCCCGACTTGGCGGGGGAGACCCAGTACTTC.

This clonotype was found a few times. The chain's CDR3 is CASSLEGGSPREYF. In DNA, the CDR3 is TGTGCCAGCAGCTTAGAAGGTGGGTCTCCAAGGGAGTACTTC. This rearrangement joins TRBV7-9 to TRBJ2-7; D not certain. CDR3 size: 14 residues. V was pared by 1 base and J by 11 bases, with 18 bases between. Germline V gene data show CDR1 as SEHNR and CDR2 as FQNEAQ (reference sequence).

Many counts were recorded for this clonotype. The rearrangement joins TRBV3-1 to TRBJ2-7, with 8 positions matching TRBD2. Germline V gene sequence: CDR1 LGHDT, CDR2 YNNKEL (reference sequence). This CDR3 has 17 amino acids. V lost 5 bases to trimming and J lost 3 bases; unmatched junction nucleotides: 15. This CDR3 is CASSEGPPGTRLYEQYF. CDR3 in DNA: TGTGCCAGCAGCGAAGGTCCCCCTGGGACTAGACTCTACGAGCAGTACTTC.

Ten or more counts support this clonotype. V and J are TRBV6-1 and TRBJ2-7; 10 bases are shared with TRBD1. The CDR3 has 15 amino acids. Germline trimming cut 6 bases from V and 4 bases from J; bases unmatched to any gene: 9. Germline assignment: CDR1 MNHNS and CDR2 SASEGT. The CDR3 nucleotides are TGTGCCAGCAGGTCCGTAGGACAGGGGGTTTACGAGCAGTACTTC. This codes for CASRSVGQGVYEQYF.

The chain couples TRBV7-7 to TRBJ2-3; no clear D. Trimming shortened V by 1 base and J by 8 bases, and 10 bases separated the two germline ends. Germline CDR1 is SSHAT and CDR2 is FNYEAQ (reference sequence). The CDR3 sequence is 13 residues long. The CDR3 reads CASSLEEHRTQYF. The CDR3, as DNA: TGTGCCAGCAGCTTAGAGGAGCACCGTACGCAGTATTTT.

This clonotype was counted a few times. J is TRBJ2-5 and V is TRBV20-1; D is possibly TRBD1 or TRBD2 (6 bases each). V lost 1 base and J lost 2, with 14 bases in between. The CDR3 has 15 residues. Germline V CDR1 and CDR2: DFQATT, SNEGSKA (reference sequence). CDR3 in DNA: TGCAGTGCTAGAGGGACGGGGGCCTTACAAGAGACCCAGTACTTC. It translates to CSARGTGALQETQYF.

This clonotype turned up a few times. J is TRBJ1-5 and V is TRBV4-1; D not certain. This CDR3 region has 15 residues. Per the germline V gene, CDR1 is MGHRA and CDR2 is YSYEKL. The V end lost 4 bases, the J end lost 2 bases, and 12 bases lay between the germline ends. For the CDR3, the DNA is TGCGCCAGCAGCCCCCGGACTTGGGGCAATCAGCCCCAGCATTTT. The encoded protein is CASSPRTWGNQPQHF.

The CDR3 sequence: CASSLPRGTQYF. DNA of the CDR3: TGTGCCAGCAGCCTACCCCGTGGTACGCAGTATTTT. This chain uses TRBV11-2 with TRBJ2-3; the D is unclear. The CDR3 spans 12 residues. Germline loops: CDR1 SGHAT, CDR2 FQNNGV. V was clipped by 5 bases and J by 8 bases, with 11 bases between them.

The chain joins TRBV4-1 to TRBJ1-5; D is undetermined. Deletions cut 3 bases from V and 5 bases from J, with 8 bases between. The CDR3 is 13 residues long. In germline, CDR1 is MGHRA, CDR2 YSYEKL. The chain's CDR3 is CASSQRTYQPQHF. The CDR3 nucleotides are TGCGCCAGCAGCCAGAGGACTTATCAGCCCCAGCATTTT.

This clonotype occurred a few times. The chain links TRBV7-8 to TRBJ2-3; possibly TRBD2 for D (6 bases). The CDR3 loop spans 16 amino acids. The V gene lost 7 bases and the J gene lost 7 bases, with 24 bases spanning the gap. Germline assignment: CDR1 SGHVS and CDR2 FQNEAQ. The CDR3 DNA is TGTGCCAGCACCAAGCGGGTCCTTGGAGGGGTGAATACGCAGTATTTT. This encodes CASTKRVLGGVNTQYF.

The rearrangement uses TRBV12-3 or TRBV12-4 and TRBJ1-4; D is perhaps TRBD1 (5 bases). CDR3 length equals 15 residues. V lost 5 bases to trimming and J lost 4 bases, with 14 bases between them. The CDR3 protein is CASSLQGGRNEKLFF. CDR3 sequence (DNA): TGTGCCAGCAGTCTCCAGGGAGGGCGTAATGAAAAACTGTTTTTT.

The chain carries TRBV28 and TRBJ1-2; 10 bases are a match to TRBD1. The germline V gene has CDR1 MDHEN and CDR2 SYDVKM. Trimming cost V 4 bases and J 6 bases; bases outside gene matches: 11. The CDR3 consists of 16 residues. DNA for the CDR3: TGTGCCAGCAGTTACGGGACAGGGGCCGCCGAGGATGGCTACACCTTC. This sequence encodes CASSYGTGAAEDGYTF.

The sample holds a few counts of this clonotype. This chain uses TRBV29-1 with TRBJ1-1; possibly TRBD1 for D (6 bases). Germline CDR1 is SQVTM and CDR2 is ANQGSEA. Trimming pared 7 bases from V and 8 bases from J, leaving 11 bases between. This CDR3 has 10 amino acids. CDR3 amino acids: CSASQGEAFF. The DNA of the CDR3 is TGCAGCGCCTCACAGGGAGAAGCTTTCTTT.

This clonotype has a count of ten or more. CDR3 nucleotides: TGTGCCAGCACCGGTGGGTCCGGGACAGGGGTGAACTATGGCTACACCTTC. It yields the protein CASTGGSGTGVNYGYTF. This chain joins TRBV3-1 and TRBJ1-2; 10 bases are a match to TRBD1. The V segment lost 7 bases and the J segment 2 bases; nucleotides outside the gene matches: 13. The CDR3 runs to 17 residues. Germline CDR1 LGHDT, CDR2 YNNKEL (reference sequence).

Many counts were recorded for this clonotype. The chain recombines TRBV7-9 with TRBJ2-7, with D maybe TRBD1 (6 bases). The length of the CDR3 is 15 residues. Trimming removed 2 bases at V and 3 bases at J, with 14 bases between. Germline V gives CDR1 SEHNR, CDR2 FQNEAQ (reference sequence). CDR3 sequence reads: CASSLSTGPYYEQYF. The DNA for the CDR3 is TGTGCCAGCAGCTTATCGACAGGTCCTTACTACGAGCAGTACTTC.

This clonotype was seen repeatedly, ten times or more. This chain uses TRBV7-9 with TRBJ2-7, with D perhaps matching TRBD2 (6 bases). V shed 8 bases and J shed 1 base, with 6 bases lying between them. The CDR3 runs to 11 residues. Germline-derived CDR1 and CDR2 are SEHNR and FQNEAQ (reference sequence). The CDR3 DNA follows: TGTGCCAGCGGGACTTCCTACGAGCAGTACTTC. Encoded protein: CASGTSYEQYF.

This clonotype was seen repeatedly, ten times or more. The chain recombines TRBV9 with TRBJ2-7, with D perhaps matching TRBD1 or TRBD2 (5 bases each). The germline CDR1 and CDR2 sequences are SGDLS and YYNGEE. This CDR3 has 13 amino acids. The ends were cut back, 3 bases at V and 2 bases at J, with 9 bases in the middle. The chain's CDR3 is CASSGDAPYEQYF. The CDR3 region has the DNA TGTGCCAGCAGCGGGGACGCTCCCTACGAGCAGTACTTC.

There are a few counts of this clonotype. The J gene is TRBJ2-5, the V gene TRBV10-3; 7 positions agree with TRBD2. Germline V lookup: CDR1 ENHRY, CDR2 SYGVKD. The CDR3 loop spans 14 amino acids. V was clipped by 5 bases and J by 0 bases; unmatched bases: 3. CDR3 bases: TGTGCCATCAGTAGAACTAGCGACCAAGAGACCCAGTACTTC. It codes for CAISRTSDQETQYF.

V and J are TRBV10-3 and TRBJ2-7, with D uncertain. Germline V gene sequence: CDR1 ENHRY, CDR2 SYGVKD. V gave up 6 bases and J gave up 1 base, with 10 bases separating them. The CDR3 runs to 13 residues. The CDR3 sequence is CAIREDGSYEQYF. The CDR3 region has the DNA TGTGCCATCAGAGAGGACGGATCCTACGAGCAGTACTTC.

This clonotype was detected many times. The V call is TRBV9, the J call TRBJ1-1; D gene unclear. The germline CDR1 and CDR2 sequences are SGDLS and YYNGEE. Trimming stripped 0 bases from V and 1 base from J, with 1 base between. This CDR3 region has 12 residues. CDR3 DNA sequence: TGTGCCAGCAGCGTAGCGAACACTGAAGCTTTCTTT. Protein sequence: CASSVANTEAFF.

The rearrangement joins TRBV12-5 to TRBJ2-3; 11 positions match TRBD1. Germline lookup yields CDR1 LGHNT and CDR2 FRNRAP. The V segment lost 4 bases and the J segment 4 bases; nucleotides outside the gene matches: 4. This CDR3 contains 15 residues. For the CDR3, the DNA is TGTGCTAGTGGTTCCTGGGACAGGGGGGCAGATACGCAGTATTTT. Amino acids: CASGSWDRGADTQYF.

This clonotype was counted only a few times. The chain joins TRBV12-5 to TRBJ2-1; the match to TRBD2 covers 8 bases. V gave up 4 bases and J gave up 0 bases; unmatched junction bases: 2. The CDR3 totals 15 residues. Germline V gives CDR1 LGHNT, CDR2 FRNRAP. The CDR3 DNA follows: TGTGCTAGTGGTTCGCGGGGGGCCTCCTACAATGAGCAGTTCTTC. Its translation: CASGSRGASYNEQFF.

This sequence joins TRBV12-3 or TRBV12-4 and TRBJ2-7; maybe TRBD1 (6 bases). The V gene lost 8 bases and the J gene lost 3 bases, with 11 bases spanning the gap. The CDR3 loop spans 12 amino acids. Here the CDR3 DNA reads TGTGCCAGCGGTGTACAGGGCTACGAGCAGTACTTC. It is translated as CASGVQGYEQYF.

The chain recombines TRBV10-3 with TRBJ2-4, with TRBD1 matching 12 bases. The CDR3 consists of 19 residues. From germline, CDR1 is ENHRY and CDR2 SYGVKD. The trim removed 3 bases at V and 0 bases at J, leaving 9 bases unmatched. The CDR3 is CAISDVGDRGPLAKNIQYF. The DNA for the CDR3 is TGTGCCATCAGTGACGTAGGGGACAGGGGGCCTTTAGCCAAAAACATTCAGTACTTC.

This clonotype was observed a handful of times. The CDR3 sequence is CATGEPGQETQYF. The DNA of the CDR3 is TGTGCCACCGGGGAACCTGGACAAGAGACCCAGTACTTC. The V and J genes are TRBV10-3 and TRBJ2-5; D might be TRBD2 (5 bases). The CDR3 is made up of 13 amino acids. Trimming left V 10 bases short and J 2 bases short, with 14 bases between. Germline CDR1 ENHRY, CDR2 SYGVKD.

This clonotype has a count of ten or more. This chain uses TRBV18 with TRBJ1-2; D gene uncertain. Looked up from germline, CDR1 is KGHSH and CDR2 is LQKENI. Trimming pared 3 bases from V and 0 bases from J, leaving 5 bases between. The CDR3 has 13 residues. The CDR3 protein is CASSPDANYGYTF. In DNA, the CDR3 is TGTGCCAGCTCACCGGACGCTAACTATGGCTACACCTTC.

The chain combines TRBV10-2 with TRBJ1-5; a weak D match, TRBD1 (5 bases). This CDR3 has 15 amino acids. V lost 0 bases, J lost 4 bases, and 10 bases lay in between. Germline loops: CDR1 WSHSY, CDR2 SAAADI. CDR3 protein: CASSESGAGNQPQHF. CDR3 nucleotide sequence: TGCGCCAGCAGTGAGTCAGGGGCGGGGAATCAGCCCCAGCATTTT.

As for this clonotype: Possible read error: a much larger clone is one base away. This chain joins TRBV6-2 or TRBV6-3 and TRBJ1-6; maybe TRBD1 (5 bases). This CDR3 is 16 amino acids long. Germline V gene sequence: CDR1 MNHEY, CDR2 SVGEGT. CDR3 region: CASSYSRGLNLSPLLF. The CDR3 DNA follows: TGTGCCAGCAGTTACTCGAGGGGACTGAACCTCTCGCCCCTCCTCTTT.

The sample holds many counts of this clonotype. The chain uses TRBV10-3 and TRBJ1-1; TRBD1 agrees at 7 bases. The J segment lost 4 bases and the V segment lost 3 bases, leaving 11 bases of the junction unmatched. This CDR3 has 16 residues. CDR1 is ENHRY, CDR2 SYGVKD, per germline. CDR3 coding DNA: TGTGCCATCAGTGATCCAGGGGGTGGGCTTCTCACTGAAGCTTTCTTT. It specifies CAISDPGGGLLTEAFF.